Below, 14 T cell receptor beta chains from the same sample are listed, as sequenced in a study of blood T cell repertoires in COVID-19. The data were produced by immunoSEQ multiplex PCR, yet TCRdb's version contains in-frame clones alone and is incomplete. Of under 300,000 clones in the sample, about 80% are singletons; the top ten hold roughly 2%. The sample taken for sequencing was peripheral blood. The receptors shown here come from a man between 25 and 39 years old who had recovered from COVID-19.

As DNA, the CDR3 is TGTGCCAGCAGTACACGGCCGTGGTCAGGGGGTAGCAATCAGCCCCAGCATTTT. Translated: CASSTRPWSGGSNQPQHF. The J gene is TRBJ1-5, the V gene TRBV6-2 or TRBV6-3, with 7 bases matching TRBD1. The V gene end was trimmed by 5 bases and the J gene end by 0 bases; junction bases not matched to a gene: 13. CDR3 length equals 18 residues. CDR1 and CDR2 from the germline V gene are MNHEY and SVGEGT.

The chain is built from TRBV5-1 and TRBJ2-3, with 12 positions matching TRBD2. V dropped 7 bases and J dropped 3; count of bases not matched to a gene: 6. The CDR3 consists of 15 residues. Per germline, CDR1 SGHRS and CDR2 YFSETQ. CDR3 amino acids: CASGLAGGRTDTQYF. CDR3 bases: TGCGCCAGCGGCCTAGCGGGGGGGAGGACAGATACGCAGTATTTT.

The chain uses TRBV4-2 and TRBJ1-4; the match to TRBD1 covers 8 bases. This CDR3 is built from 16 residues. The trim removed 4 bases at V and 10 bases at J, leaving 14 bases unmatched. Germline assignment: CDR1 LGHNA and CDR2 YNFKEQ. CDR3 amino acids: CASSRISGTGYGKLFF. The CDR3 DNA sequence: TGTGCCAGCAGCCGGATAAGCGGGACAGGTTATGGAAAACTGTTTTTT.

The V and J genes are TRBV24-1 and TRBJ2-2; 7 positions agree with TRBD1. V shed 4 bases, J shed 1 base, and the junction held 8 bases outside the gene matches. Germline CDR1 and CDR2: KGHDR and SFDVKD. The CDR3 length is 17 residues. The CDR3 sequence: CATSETGQTRNTGELFF. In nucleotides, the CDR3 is TGTGCCACCAGTGAAACGGGACAGACGAGGAACACCGGGGAGCTGTTTTTT.

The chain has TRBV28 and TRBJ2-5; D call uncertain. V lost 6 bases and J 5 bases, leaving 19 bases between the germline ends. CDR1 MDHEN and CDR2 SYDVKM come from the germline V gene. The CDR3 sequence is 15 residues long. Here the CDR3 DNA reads TGTGCCAGCAGCCCCTCCGGCAGGAAGGCTGAGACCCAGTACTTC. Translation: CASSPSGRKAETQYF. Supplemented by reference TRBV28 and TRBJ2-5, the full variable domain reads DVKVTQSSRYLVKRTGEKVFLECVQDMDHENMFWYRQDPGLGLRLIYFSYDVKMKEKGDIPEGYSVSREKKERFSLILESASTNQTSMYLCASSPSGRKAETQYFGPGTRLLVL.

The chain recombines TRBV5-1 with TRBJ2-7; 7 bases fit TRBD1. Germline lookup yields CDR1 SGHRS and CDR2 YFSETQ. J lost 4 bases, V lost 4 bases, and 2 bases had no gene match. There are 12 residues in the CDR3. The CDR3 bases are TGCGCCAGCAGCCTGACAGGGTACGAGCAGTACGTC. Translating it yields CASSLTGYEQYV.

CDR3 amino acids: CASSARAEAFF. Written as DNA, the CDR3 is TGTGCCAGCAGCGCGAGGGCTGAAGCTTTCTTT. This chain joins TRBV3-1 (or the pseudogene TRBV3-2) and TRBJ1-1; D is unclear. The CDR3 is made up of 11 amino acids. CDR1 and CDR2 (germline): LGHDT, YNNKEL (reference sequence). V dropped 5 bases and J dropped 6 bases, with 7 bases sitting between them.

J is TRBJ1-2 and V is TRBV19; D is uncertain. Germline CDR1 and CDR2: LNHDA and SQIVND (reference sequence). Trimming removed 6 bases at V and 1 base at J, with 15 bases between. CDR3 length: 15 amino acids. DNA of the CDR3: TGTGCCAGTAGCCGCCGTTCGGGGAATAACTATGGCTACACCTTC. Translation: CASSRRSGNNYGYTF.

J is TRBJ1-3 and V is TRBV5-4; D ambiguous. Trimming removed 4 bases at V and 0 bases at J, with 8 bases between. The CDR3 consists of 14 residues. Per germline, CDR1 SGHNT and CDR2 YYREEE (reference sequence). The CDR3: CASSPNLSGNTIYF. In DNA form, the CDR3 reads TGTGCCAGCAGCCCTAATCTCTCTGGAAACACCATATATTTT.

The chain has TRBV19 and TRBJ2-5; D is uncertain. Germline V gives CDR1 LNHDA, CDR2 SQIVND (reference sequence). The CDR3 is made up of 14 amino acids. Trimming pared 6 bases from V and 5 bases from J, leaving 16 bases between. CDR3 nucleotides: TGTGCCAGTAGCAGTCTCCACCGCGGCGAGACCCAGTACTTC. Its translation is CASSSLHRGETQYF.

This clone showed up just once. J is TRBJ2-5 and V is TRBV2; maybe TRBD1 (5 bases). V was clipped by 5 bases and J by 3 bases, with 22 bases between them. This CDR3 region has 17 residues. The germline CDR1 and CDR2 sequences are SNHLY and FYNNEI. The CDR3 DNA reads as TGTGCCAGCAGTTGGGGCAGGACCGAGATATTAGAAGAGACCCAGTACTTC. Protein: CASSWGRTEILEETQYF.

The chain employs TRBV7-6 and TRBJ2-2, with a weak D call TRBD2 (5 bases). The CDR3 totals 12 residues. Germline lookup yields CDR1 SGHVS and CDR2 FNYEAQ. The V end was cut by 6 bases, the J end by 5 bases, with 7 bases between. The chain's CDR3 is CASSPGTGELFF. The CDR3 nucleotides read TGTGCCAGCAGTCCGGGGACCGGGGAGCTGTTTTTT.

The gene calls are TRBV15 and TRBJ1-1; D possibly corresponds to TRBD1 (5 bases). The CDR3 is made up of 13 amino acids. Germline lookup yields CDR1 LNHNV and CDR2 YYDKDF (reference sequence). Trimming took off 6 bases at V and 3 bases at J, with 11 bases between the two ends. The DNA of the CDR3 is TGTGCCACCAGGTGGGGCACCGACACTGAAGCTTTCTTT. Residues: CATRWGTDTEAFF.

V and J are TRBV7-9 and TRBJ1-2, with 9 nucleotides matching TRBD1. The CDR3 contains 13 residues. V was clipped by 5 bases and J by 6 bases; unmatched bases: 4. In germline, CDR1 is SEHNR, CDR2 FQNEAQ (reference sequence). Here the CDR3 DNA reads TGTGCCAGCAGCCCTGGGACAGGGAATGGCTACACCTTC. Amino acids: CASSPGTGNGYTF. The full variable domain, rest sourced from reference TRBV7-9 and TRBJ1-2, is DTGVSQNPRHKITKRGQNVTFRCDPISEHNRLYWYRQTLGQGPEFLTYFQNEAQLEKSRLLSDRFSAERPKGSFSTLEIQRTEQGDSAMYLCASSPGTGNGYTFGSGTRLTVV.